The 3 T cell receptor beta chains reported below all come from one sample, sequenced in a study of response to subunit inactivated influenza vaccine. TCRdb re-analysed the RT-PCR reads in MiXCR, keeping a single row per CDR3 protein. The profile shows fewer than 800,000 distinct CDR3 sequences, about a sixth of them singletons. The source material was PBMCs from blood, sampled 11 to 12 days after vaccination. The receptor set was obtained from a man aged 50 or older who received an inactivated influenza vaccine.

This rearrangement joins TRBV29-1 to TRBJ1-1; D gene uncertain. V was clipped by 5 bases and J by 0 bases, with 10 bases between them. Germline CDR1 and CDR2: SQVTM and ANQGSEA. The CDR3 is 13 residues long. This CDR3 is CSVLKRMNTEAFF. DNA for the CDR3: TGCAGCGTTCTTAAGCGTATGAACACTGAAGCTTTCTTT.

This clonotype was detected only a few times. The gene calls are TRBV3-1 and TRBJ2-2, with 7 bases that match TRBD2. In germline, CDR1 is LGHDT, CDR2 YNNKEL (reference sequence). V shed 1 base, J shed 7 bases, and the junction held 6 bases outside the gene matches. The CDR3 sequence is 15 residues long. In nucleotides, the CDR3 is TGTGCCAGCAGCCAAGGTCCGGGGGGAGGCGGGGAGCTGTTTTTT. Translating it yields CASSQGPGGGGELFF.

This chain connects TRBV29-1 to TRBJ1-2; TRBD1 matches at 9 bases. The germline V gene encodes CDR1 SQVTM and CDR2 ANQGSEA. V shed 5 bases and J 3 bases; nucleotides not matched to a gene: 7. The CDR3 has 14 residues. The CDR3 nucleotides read TGCAGCGTTTCGGACAGGGGAGCTGACTATGGCTACACCTTC. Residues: CSVSDRGADYGYTF.